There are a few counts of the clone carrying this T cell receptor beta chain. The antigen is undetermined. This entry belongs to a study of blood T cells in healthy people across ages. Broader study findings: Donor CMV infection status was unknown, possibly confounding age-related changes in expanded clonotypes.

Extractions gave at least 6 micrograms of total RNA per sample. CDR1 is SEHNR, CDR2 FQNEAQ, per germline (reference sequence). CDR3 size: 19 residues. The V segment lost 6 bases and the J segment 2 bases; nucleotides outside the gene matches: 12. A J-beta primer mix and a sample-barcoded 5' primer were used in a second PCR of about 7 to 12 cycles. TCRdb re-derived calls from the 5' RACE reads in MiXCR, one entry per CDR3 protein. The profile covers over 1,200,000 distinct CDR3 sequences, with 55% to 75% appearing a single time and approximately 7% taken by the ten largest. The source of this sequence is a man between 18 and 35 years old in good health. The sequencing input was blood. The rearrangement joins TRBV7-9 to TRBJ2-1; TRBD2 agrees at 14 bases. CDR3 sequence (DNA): TGTGCCAGCAGATCGACTAGCGGGAGGGAAAGCGAGGCCTACAATGAGCAGTTCTTC. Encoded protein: CASRSTSGRESEAYNEQFF.